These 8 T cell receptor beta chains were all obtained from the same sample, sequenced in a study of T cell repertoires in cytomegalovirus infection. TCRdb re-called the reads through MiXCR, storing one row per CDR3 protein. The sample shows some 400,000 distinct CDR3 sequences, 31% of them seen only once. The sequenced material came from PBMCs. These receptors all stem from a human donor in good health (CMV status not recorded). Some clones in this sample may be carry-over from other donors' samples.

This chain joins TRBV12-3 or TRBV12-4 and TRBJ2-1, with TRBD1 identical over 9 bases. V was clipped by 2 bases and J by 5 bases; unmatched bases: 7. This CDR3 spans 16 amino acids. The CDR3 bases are TGTGCCAGCAGTTTATGGGACAGGGATTCTAACAATGAGCAGTTCTTC. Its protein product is CASSLWDRDSNNEQFF.

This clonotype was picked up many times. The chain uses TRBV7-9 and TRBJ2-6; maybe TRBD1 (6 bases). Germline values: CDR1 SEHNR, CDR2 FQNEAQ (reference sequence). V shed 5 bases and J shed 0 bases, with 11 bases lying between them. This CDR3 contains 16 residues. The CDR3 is CASSGTLRSGANVLTF. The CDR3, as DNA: TGTGCCAGCAGCGGGACACTCCGCTCTGGGGCCAACGTCCTGACTTTC.

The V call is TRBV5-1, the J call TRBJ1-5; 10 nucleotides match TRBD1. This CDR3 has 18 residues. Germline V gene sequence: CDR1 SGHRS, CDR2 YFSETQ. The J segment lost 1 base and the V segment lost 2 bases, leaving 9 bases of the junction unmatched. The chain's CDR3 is CASSLVPGQGTSNQPQHF. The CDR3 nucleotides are TGCGCCAGCAGCTTAGTCCCGGGACAGGGGACGAGCAATCAGCCCCAGCATTTT.

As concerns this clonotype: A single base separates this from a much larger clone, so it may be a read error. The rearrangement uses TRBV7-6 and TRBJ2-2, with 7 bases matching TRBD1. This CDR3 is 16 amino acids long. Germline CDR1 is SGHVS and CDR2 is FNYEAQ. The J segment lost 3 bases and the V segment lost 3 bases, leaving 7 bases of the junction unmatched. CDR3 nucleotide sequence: TGTGCCAGCAGCTTCTTAGGGGACAGAGACACCGGGGAGCTGTTTTTT. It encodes CASSFLGDRDTGELFF. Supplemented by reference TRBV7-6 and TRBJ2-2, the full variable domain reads GAGVSQSPRYKVTKRGQDVALRCDPISGHVSLYWYRQALGQGPEFLTYFNYEAQQDKSGLPNDRFSAERPEGSISTLTIQRTEQRDSAMYRCASSFLGDRDTGELFFGEGSRLTVL.

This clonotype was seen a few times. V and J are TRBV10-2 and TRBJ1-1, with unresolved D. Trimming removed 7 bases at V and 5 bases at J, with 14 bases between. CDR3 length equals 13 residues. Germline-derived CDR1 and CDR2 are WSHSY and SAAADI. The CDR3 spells CASKLGRTTEAFF. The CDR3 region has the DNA TGCGCCAGCAAACTCGGGCGCACAACTGAAGCTTTCTTT.

The CDR3 is CASSFRQIDSEAFF. The DNA of the CDR3 is TGTGCCAGCAGCTTCCGACAGATCGACTCTGAAGCTTTCTTT. The chain combines TRBV11-1 with TRBJ1-1; weak D call: TRBD1 (5 bases). Trimming removed 3 bases from V and 6 bases from J, with 14 bases in between. The CDR3 runs 14 residues. In germline, CDR1 is SGHAT, CDR2 FQDESV (reference sequence).

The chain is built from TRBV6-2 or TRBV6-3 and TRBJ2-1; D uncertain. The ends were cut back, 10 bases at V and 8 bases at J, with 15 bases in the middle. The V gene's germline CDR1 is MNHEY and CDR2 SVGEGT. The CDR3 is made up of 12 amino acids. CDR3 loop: CAMGSPGDEQFF. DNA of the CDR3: TGTGCCATGGGATCACCAGGCGATGAGCAGTTCTTC.

CDR3 bases: TGTGCCAGCAGCCTTCCGTTGAGCGGGGGGAACCAAGAGACCCAGTACTTC. This translates into CASSLPLSGGNQETQYF. The chain carries TRBV7-2 and TRBJ2-5, with 9 positions matching TRBD2. The junction had 10 bases not matched to a gene; V was cut back by 5 bases and J by 0 bases. Germline values: CDR1 SGHTA, CDR2 FQGNSA. The CDR3 loop spans 17 amino acids.